Given below is one T cell receptor beta chain in context. Its antigen remains unidentified. No much larger clonotype is one base removed from it; base qualities were not supplied. The donors were healthy, HIV-negative adults who had no recently reported acute infections or vaccinations. Every donor was a Caucasian adult residing in Nashville, Tennessee, USA. CD4+ T cells were enriched by magnetic negative selection, after which naive cells were positively selected on CD45RA and the negative fraction was taken as the memory subset. Blood was collected by leukapheresis, and PBMCs were isolated by Ficoll-Histopaque density gradient centrifugation and then cryopreserved in liquid nitrogen vapor phase. Analytical flow cytometry was used to check the purity and quantity of each magnetically sorted T cell population. Genomic DNA was isolated from every sorted fraction and measured by UV absorbance on a Nanodrop 2000c.

This sample stems from a study of shared clonotypes between healthy human individuals (dated by TCRdb to the early 2020s). Regarding the study in general: The cohort included three men and a couple of women between 18 and 49 years of age. For each donor, three plates each were used for CD4 naive and CD4 memory, two plates were used for CD8 naive, and one plate was used for CD8 memory. Blood TCR repertoires of about five healthy adults were deeply sequenced to estimate repertoire size and the extent of clonotype sharing between individuals. Different laboratories and diverse techniques were used to prepare libraries and sequence TCR repertoires, to increase sequencing depth and limit assay-specific biases. Between about 0.8 and 9 billion PBMCs per donor were obtained by leukapheresis.

TCR CDR3 regions were amplified from genomic DNA by multiplex PCR using the deep immunoSEQ assay. Genomic DNA extracted from each cell subset was distributed evenly over all wells of several immunoSEQ 96-well plates, and each plate served as one replicate. For sorted subsets, each replicate PCR was loaded with about 200 ng genomic DNA, equivalent to some 27,000 T cell genomes. The purified libraries were quantified using a Qubit 3.0 fluorometer, sized with a Bioanalyzer 2100, and then quantified again using the KAPA Library Quantification kit. Every immunoSEQ 96-well plate was sequenced on a separate single-read 150-cycle Illumina NextSeq 550 flow cell. The study's own analysis went as follows. The immunoSEQ output contained only junctional sequences without quality scores, so filtering could not match that applied to full-length reads. Sequences were annotated with PyIR, a Python wrapper for IgBLAST v1.9, using IMGT germline references to assign V/J genes and CDR3. Reads were filtered out if the reads had weak V/J assignments (E-value above 1e-6), no CDR3, stop codons, out-of-frame junctions, or ambiguous translated residues. V3J clonotypes were defined as sequences sharing the same inferred V gene, J gene, and CDR3 amino acid sequence. To compute the percentage overlap between repertoires, the number of shared unique clonotypes was divided by the size of the smaller repertoire. Three approaches were used to assess repertoire richness: RTK rarefaction, the Chao1 estimator, and Recon v2.1 estimates of unobserved clonotypes. OLGA was used to compute generation probabilities for all TCRbeta clonotypes that the gDNA method yielded from a handful of donors. In TCRdb, the immuneACCESS table is reduced to in-frame sequences with V and J assigned. These tables do not hold every clone; where another copy was compared, an unresolved V gene accounts for under half, and the others remain unexplained. V and J calls and clone size follow that table, whereas D and trimming were derived from the DNA. This sample gives approximately 2,300,000 clones in total; 80% to 95% of them show up just once. The top ten hold 0.37% of the sample.

What the research found in general, with its limitations: Sampling was restricted to blood, and TCR repertoires in tissues likely differ from the TCR repertoires found in blood. Incomplete sequencing was indicated by rarefaction of sorted-subset datasets, despite the large sequencing depth. When several donors were compared, the shared fraction of clonotypes was about 5.5% for naive CD4, about 4% for naive CD8, 2.3% for memory CD4, and 0.35% to 0.4% for memory CD8. Naive subsets generally had larger estimated clonotype richness than memory subsets. Pairwise subsampling indicated that sequencing depth was expected to affect the degree of clonotype sharing among donors. Because the study included a small number of donors, the genetic and exposure-history diversity represented was limited. Compared with non-shared clonotypes, clonotypes shared by all four sorted-subset donors had higher generation probabilities.

The sequencing sample was made of naive CD4+ T cells from PBMCs. Sample cell subset or site, as interpreted from the label and publication: CD45RA+ positively selected. This sequence originates from a young man in good health. Some clones in this sample may be carry-over from other donors' samples.

CDR3 protein: CASSQGAPGEQYF. DNA sequence: TGTGCCAGCAGCCAGGGGGCACCGGGGGAGCAGTACTTC. The rearrangement combines TRBV6-5 with TRBJ2-7, and 8 junctional nucleotides match TRBD1. CDR1 and CDR2, looked up from the germline V gene, are MNHEY and SVGAGI. Relative to germline, V is missing 6 bases and J is missing 7 bases, with 8 bases of the junction outside any gene match. From its cysteine to its phenylalanine, the CDR3 spans 13 amino acids. Only the CDR3 DNA is retained, 39 bases long and in frame from the first base.